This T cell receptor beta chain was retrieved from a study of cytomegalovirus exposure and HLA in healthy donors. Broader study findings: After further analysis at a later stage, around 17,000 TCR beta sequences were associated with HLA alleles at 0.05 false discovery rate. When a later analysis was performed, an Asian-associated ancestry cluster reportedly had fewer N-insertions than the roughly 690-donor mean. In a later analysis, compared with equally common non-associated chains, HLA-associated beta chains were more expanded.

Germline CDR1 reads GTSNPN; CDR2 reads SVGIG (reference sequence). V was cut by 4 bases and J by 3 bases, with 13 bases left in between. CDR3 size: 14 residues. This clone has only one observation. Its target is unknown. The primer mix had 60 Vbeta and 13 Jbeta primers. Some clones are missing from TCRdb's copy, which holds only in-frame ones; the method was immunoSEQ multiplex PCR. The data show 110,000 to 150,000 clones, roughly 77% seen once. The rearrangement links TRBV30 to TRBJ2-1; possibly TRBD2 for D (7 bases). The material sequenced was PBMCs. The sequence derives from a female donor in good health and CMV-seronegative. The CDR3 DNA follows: TGTGCCTGGATTGAGGGGGGGATCTACAATGAGCAGTTCTTC. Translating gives CAWIEGGIYNEQFF. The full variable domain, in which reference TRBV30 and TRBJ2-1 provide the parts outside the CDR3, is SQTIHQWPATLVQPVGSPLSLECTVEGTSNPNLYWYRQAAGRGLQLLFYSVGIGQISSEVPQNLSASRPQDRQFILSSKKLLLSDSGFYLCAWIEGGIYNEQFFGPGTRLTVL.